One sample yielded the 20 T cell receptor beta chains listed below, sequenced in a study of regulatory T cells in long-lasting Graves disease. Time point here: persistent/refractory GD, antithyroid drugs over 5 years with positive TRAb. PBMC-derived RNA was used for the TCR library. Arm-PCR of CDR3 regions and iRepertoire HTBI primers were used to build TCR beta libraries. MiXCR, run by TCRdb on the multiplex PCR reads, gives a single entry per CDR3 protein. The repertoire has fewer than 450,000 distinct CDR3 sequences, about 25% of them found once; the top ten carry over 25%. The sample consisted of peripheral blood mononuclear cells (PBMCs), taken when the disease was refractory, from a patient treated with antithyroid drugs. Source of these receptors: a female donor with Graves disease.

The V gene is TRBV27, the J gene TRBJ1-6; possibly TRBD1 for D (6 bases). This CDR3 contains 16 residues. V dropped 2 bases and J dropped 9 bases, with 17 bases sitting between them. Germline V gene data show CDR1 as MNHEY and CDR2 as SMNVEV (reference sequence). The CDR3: CASSLPPGQGISPLHF. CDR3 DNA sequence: TGTGCCAGCAGTTTACCCCCGGGACAAGGAATTTCACCCCTCCACTTT.

CDR3 sequence: CSVDHGSNEQYF. CDR3 DNA sequence: TGCAGCGTTGATCACGGGAGCAACGAGCAGTACTTC. The rearrangement uses TRBV29-1 and TRBJ2-7, with a weak D call TRBD2 (6 bases). The V and J ends lost 3 bases and 5 bases respectively, with 11 bases between them. Germline lookup yields CDR1 SQVTM and CDR2 ANQGSEA. This CDR3 spans 12 amino acids.

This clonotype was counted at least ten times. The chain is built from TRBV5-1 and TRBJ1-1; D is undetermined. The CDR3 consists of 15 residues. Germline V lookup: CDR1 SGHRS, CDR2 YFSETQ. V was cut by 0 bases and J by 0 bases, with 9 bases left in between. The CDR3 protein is CASSLAPGVNTEAFF. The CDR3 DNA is TGCGCCAGCAGCTTGGCCCCAGGAGTGAACACTGAAGCTTTCTTT.

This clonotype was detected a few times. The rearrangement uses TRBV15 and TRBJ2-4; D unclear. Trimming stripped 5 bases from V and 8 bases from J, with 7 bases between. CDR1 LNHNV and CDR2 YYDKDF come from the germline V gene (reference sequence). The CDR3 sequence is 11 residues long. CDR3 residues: CATSRSDIQYF. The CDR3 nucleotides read TGTGCCACCAGCCGATCTGACATTCAGTACTTC.

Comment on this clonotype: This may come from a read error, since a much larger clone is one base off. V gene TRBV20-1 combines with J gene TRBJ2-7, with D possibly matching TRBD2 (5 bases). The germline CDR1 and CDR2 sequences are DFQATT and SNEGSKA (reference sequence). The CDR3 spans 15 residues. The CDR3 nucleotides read TGCAGTGTTAGAGTCCTAGCTGCCATTACCTACGAGCAGTACTTC. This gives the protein CSVRVLAAITYEQYF.

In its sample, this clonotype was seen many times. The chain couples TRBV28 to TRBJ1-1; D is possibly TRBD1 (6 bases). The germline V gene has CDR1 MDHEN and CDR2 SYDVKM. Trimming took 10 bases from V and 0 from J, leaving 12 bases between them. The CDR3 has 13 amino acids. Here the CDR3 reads CAITGALNTEAFF. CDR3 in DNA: TGTGCCATCACGGGGGCGTTGAACACTGAAGCTTTCTTT. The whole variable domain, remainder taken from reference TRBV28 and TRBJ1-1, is DVKVTQSSRYLVKRTGEKVFLECVQDMDHENMFWYRQDPGLGLRLIYFSYDVKMKEKGDIPEGYSVSREKKERFSLILESASTNQTSMYLCAITGALNTEAFFGQGTRLTVV.

CDR3 DNA: TGTGCCAGCTCTAACAGGGAGGAGACCTACGAGCAGTACTTC. It is translated as CASSNREETYEQYF. V is TRBV18 and J is TRBJ2-7; either TRBD1 or TRBD2 may fit D (6 bases each). The V gene lost 6 bases and the J gene lost 2 bases, with 14 bases spanning the gap. Germline CDR1 reads KGHSH; CDR2 reads LQKENI. The length of the CDR3 is 14 residues.

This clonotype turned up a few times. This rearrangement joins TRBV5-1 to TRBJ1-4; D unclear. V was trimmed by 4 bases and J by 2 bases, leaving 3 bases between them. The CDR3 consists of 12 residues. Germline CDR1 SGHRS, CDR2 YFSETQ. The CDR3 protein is CASSLTNEKLFF. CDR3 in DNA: TGCGCCAGCAGCCTGACTAATGAAAAACTGTTTTTT.

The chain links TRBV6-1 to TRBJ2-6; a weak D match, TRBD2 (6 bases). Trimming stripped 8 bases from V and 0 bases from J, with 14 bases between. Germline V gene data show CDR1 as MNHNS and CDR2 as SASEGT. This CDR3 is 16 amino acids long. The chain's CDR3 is CASAGWVSSGANVLTF. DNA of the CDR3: TGTGCCAGCGCGGGGTGGGTTAGCTCTGGGGCCAACGTCCTGACTTTC.

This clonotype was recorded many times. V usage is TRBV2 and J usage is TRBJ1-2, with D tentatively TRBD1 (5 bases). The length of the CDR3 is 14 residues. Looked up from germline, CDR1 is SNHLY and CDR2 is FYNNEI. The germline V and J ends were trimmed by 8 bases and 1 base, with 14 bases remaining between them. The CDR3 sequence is CASQDGTDNYGYTF. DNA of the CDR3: TGTGCCAGCCAAGATGGGACGGATAACTATGGCTACACCTTC.

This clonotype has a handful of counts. The CDR3 DNA sequence: TGCAGTGCTAGAAGGACTAGGTCAACTAATGAAAAACTGTTTTTT. This encodes CSARRTRSTNEKLFF. This rearrangement joins TRBV20-1 to TRBJ1-4; unclear D gene. Trimming removed 2 bases at V and 0 bases at J, with 10 bases between. The V gene's germline CDR1 is DFQATT and CDR2 SNEGSKA (reference sequence). This CDR3 region has 15 residues.

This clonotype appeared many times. DNA for the CDR3: TGTGCCAGCAGTGAAGCGCTGGGCGGATACGAGCAGTACTTC. Its translation is CASSEALGGYEQYF. The V call is TRBV2, the J call TRBJ2-7; D is undetermined. V lost 0 bases, J lost 4 bases, and 10 bases lay in between. The germline V gene has CDR1 SNHLY and CDR2 FYNNEI. This CDR3 spans 14 amino acids.

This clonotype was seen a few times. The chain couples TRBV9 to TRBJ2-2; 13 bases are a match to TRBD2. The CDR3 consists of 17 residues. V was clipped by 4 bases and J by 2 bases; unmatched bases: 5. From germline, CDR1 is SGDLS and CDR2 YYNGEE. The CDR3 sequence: CASSRTSGSFNTGELFF. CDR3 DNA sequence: TGTGCCAGCAGCCGGACTAGCGGGAGCTTTAACACCGGGGAGCTGTTTTTT.

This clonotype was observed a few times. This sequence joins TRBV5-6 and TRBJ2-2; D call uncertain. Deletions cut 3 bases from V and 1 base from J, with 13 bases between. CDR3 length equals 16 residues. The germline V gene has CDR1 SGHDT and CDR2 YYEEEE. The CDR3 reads CASSSLLSMNTGELFF. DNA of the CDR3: TGTGCCAGCAGCTCACTCCTATCAATGAACACCGGGGAGCTGTTTTTT.

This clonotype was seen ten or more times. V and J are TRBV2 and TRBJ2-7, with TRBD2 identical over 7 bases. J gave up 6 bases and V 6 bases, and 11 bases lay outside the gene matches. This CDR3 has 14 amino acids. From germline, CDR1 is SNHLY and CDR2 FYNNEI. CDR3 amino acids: CASRSWGRALEQYF. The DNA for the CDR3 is TGTGCCAGCAGGTCCTGGGGGAGGGCCCTCGAGCAGTACTTC.

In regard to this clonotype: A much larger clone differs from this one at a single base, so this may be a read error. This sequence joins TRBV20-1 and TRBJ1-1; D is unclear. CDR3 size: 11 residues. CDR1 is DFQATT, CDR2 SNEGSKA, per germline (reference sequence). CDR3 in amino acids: CSAEGGHQAFF. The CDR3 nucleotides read TGCAGCGCTGAAGGAGGTCATCAAGCTTTCTTT.

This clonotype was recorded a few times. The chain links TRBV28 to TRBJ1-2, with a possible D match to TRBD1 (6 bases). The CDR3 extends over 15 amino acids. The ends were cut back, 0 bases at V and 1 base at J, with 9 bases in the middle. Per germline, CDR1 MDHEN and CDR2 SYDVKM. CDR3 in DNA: TGTGCCAGCAGTTTATGGGGACAATTTAACTATGGCTACACCTTC. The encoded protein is CASSLWGQFNYGYTF.

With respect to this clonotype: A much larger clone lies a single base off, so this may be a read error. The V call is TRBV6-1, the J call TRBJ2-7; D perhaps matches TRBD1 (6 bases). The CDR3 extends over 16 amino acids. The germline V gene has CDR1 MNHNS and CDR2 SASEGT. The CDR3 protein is CTSHRGGSESSYEQYF. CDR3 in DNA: TGTACCAGTCATCGAGGGGGTAGCGAAAGCTCCTACGAGCAGTACTTC.

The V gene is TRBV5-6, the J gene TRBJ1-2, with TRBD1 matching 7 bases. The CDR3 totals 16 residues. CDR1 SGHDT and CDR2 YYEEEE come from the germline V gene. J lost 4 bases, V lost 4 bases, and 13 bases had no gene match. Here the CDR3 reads CASSPTLEQGSYGYTF. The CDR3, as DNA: TGTGCCAGCAGCCCCACCCTGGAACAGGGGTCCTATGGCTACACCTTC.

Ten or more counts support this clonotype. The CDR3 region has the DNA TGTGCCAGCGTTCCCGGGACTAGCGATGATGAGCAGTTCTTC. Protein product: CASVPGTSDDEQFF. The chain couples TRBV7-2 to TRBJ2-1; 10 bases are shared with TRBD2. Germline assignment: CDR1 SGHTA and CDR2 FQGNSA. This CDR3 comprises 14 residues. J gave up 8 bases and V 8 bases, and 9 bases lay outside the gene matches.